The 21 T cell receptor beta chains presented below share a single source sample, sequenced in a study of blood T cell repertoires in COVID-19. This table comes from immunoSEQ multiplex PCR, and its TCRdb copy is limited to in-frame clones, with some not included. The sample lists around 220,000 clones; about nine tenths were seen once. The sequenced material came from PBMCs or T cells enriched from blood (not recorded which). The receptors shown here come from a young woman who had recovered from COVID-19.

CDR3 residues: CASSPRETQYF. The DNA of the CDR3 is TGTGCCAGCAGCCCCCGGGAGACCCAGTACTTC. V usage is TRBV9 and J usage is TRBJ2-5; D not resolved. Germline lookup yields CDR1 SGDLS and CDR2 YYNGEE. With 4 bases removed from V and 5 bases from J, the gap between germline ends came to 6 bases. This CDR3 region has 11 residues.

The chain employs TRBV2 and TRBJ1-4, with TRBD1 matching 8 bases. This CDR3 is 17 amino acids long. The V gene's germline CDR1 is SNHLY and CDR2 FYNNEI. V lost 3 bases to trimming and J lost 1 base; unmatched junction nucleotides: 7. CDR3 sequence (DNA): TGTGCCAGCAGTGAGGGACAGGCGTTGCGAACTAATGAAAAACTGTTTTTT. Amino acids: CASSEGQALRTNEKLFF.

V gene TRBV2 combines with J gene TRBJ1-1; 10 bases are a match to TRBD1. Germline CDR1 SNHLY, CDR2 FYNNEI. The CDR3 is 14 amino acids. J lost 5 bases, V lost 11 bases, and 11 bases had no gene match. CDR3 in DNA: TGTGCCCGTAAACTAAGGACAGGGGGGACTGAAGCTTTCTTT. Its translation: CARKLRTGGTEAFF.

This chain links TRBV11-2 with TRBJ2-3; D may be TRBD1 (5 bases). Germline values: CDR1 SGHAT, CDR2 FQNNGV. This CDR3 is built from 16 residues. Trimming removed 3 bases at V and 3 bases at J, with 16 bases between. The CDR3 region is CASSFQGWAETDTQYF. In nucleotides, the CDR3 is TGTGCCAGCAGCTTCCAGGGATGGGCAGAAACAGATACGCAGTATTTT. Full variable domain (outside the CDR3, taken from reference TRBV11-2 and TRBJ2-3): EAGVAQSPRYKIIEKRQSVAFWCNPISGHATLYWYQQILGQGPKLLIQFQNNGVVDDSQLPKDRFSAERLKGVDSTLKIQPAKLEDSAVYLCASSFQGWAETDTQYFGPGTRLTVL.

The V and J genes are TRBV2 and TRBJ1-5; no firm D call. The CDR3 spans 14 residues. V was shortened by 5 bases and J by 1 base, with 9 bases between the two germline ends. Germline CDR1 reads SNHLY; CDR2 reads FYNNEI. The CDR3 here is CASSTNWSNQPQHF. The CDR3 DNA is TGTGCCAGCAGTACTAACTGGAGCAATCAGCCCCAGCATTTT. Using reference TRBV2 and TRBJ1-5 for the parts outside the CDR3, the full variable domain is EPEVTQTPSHQVTQMGQEVILRCVPISNHLYFYWYRQILGQKVEFLVSFYNNEISEKSEIFDDQFSVERPDGSNFTLKIRSTKLEDSAMYFCASSTNWSNQPQHFGDGTRLSIL.

In DNA, the CDR3 is TGTGCCAGCAGCCAACGAGGACTAGCGGGAGGCGGCGAGCAGTTCTTC. Translated, it gives CASSQRGLAGGGEQFF. The chain couples TRBV3-1 (or the pseudogene TRBV3-2) to TRBJ2-1; 14 bases line up with TRBD2. Per the germline V gene, CDR1 is LGHDT and CDR2 is YNNKEL (reference sequence). V shed 2 bases and J 10 bases; nucleotides not matched to a gene: 7. The CDR3 length is 16 residues.

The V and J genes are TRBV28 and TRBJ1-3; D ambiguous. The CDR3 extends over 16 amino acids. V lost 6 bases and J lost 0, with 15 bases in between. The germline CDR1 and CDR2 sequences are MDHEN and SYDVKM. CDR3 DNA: TGTGCCAGCAGCATCTTTCCCGGCGGCTCTGGAAACACCATATATTTT. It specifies CASSIFPGGSGNTIYF.

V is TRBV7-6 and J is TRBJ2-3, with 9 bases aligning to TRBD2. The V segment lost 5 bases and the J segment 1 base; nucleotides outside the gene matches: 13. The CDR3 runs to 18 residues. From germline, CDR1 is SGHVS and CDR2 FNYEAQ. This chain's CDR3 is CASSPWGNLAGGTDTQYF. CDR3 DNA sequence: TGTGCCAGCAGCCCCTGGGGGAATTTAGCGGGGGGCACAGATACGCAGTATTTT.

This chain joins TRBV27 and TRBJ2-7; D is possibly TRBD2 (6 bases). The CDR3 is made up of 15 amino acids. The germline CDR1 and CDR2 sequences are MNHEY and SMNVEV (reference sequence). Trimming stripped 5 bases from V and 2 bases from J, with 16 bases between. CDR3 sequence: CASSPSGTLPYEQYF. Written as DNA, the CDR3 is TGTGCCAGCAGTCCATCCGGGACTCTACCCTACGAGCAGTACTTC.

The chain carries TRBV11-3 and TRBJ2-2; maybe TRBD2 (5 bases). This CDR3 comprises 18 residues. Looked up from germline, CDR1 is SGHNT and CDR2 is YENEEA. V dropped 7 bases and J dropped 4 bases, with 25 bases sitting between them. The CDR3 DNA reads TGTGCCAGCACCCCAGCCGGACCAAGGGCGGGTGGCACCGGGGAGCTGTTTTTT. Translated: CASTPAGPRAGGTGELFF.

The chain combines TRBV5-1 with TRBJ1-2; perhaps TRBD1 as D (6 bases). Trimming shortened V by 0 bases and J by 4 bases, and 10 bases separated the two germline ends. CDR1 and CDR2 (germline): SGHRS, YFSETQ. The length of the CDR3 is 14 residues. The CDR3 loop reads CASSLGDTSYGYTF. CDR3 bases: TGCGCCAGCAGCTTGGGGGACACAAGCTATGGCTACACCTTC.

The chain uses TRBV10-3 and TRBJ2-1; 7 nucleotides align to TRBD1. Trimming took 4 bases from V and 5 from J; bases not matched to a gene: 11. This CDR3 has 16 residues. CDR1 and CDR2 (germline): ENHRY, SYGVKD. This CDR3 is CAISGISGDRDNEQFF. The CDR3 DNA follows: TGTGCCATCAGTGGGATCTCCGGAGACAGGGACAATGAGCAGTTCTTC.

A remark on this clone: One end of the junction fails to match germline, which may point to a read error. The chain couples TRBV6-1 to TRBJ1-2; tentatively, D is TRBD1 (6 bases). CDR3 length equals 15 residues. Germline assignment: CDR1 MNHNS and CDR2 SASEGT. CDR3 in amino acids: CASSEEGQNLYGYTF. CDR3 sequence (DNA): TGTGCCAGCAGCGAAGAAGGACAGAATCTCTATGGCTACACCTTC.

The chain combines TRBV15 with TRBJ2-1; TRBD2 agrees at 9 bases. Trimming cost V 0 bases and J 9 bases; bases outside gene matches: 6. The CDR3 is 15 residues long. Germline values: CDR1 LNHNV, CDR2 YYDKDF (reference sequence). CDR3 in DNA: TGTGCCACCAGCAGAGATGTGGTAGCGGGAGTTGAGCAGTTCTTC. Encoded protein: CATSRDVVAGVEQFF.

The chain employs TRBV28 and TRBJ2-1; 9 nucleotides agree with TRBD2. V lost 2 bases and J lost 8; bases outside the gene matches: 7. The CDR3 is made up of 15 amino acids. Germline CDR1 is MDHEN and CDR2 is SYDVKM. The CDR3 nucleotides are TGTGCCAGCAGTTTAGGTAGACTAGCGGAAGATGAGCAGTTCTTC. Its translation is CASSLGRLAEDEQFF.

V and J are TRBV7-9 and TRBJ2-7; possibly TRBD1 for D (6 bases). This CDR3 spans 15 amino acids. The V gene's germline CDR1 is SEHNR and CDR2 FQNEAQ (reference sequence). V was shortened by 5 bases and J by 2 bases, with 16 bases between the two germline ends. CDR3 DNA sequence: TGTGCCAGCAGCAGGAACAGGGTCCACACCTACGAGCAGTACTTC. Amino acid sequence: CASSRNRVHTYEQYF.

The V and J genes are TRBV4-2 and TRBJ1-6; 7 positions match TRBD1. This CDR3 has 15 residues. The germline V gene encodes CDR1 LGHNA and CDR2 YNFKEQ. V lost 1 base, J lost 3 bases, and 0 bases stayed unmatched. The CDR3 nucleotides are TGTGCCAGCAGCCAAGGACAGGGCTATAATTCACCCCTCCACTTT. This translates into CASSQGQGYNSPLHF.

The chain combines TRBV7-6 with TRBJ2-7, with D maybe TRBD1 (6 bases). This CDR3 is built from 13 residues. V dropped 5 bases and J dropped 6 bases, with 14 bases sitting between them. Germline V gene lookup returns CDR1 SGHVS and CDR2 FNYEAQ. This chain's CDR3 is CASSPRTAGEQYF. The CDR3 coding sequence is TGTGCCAGCAGCCCAAGGACAGCTGGCGAGCAGTACTTC. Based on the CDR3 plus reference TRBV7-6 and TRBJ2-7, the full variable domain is GAGVSQSPRYKVTKRGQDVALRCDPISGHVSLYWYRQALGQGPEFLTYFNYEAQQDKSGLPNDRFSAERPEGSISTLTIQRTEQRDSAMYRCASSPRTAGEQYFGPGTRLTVT.

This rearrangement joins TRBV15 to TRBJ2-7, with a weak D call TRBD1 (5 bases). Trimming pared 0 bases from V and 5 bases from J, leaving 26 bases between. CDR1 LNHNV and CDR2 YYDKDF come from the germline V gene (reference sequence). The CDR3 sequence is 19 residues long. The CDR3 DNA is TGTGCCACCAGCAGAGACCCCCCCCGTCAAACAGGTCTAGTTAACGAGCAGTACTTC. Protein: CATSRDPPRQTGLVNEQYF.

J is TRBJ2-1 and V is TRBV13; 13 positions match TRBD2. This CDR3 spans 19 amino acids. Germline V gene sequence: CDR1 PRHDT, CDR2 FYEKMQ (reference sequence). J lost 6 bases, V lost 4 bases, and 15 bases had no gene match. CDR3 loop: CASSWDGWGLAGIPNEQFF. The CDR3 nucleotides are TGTGCCAGCAGCTGGGACGGTTGGGGACTAGCGGGAATCCCCAATGAGCAGTTCTTC.

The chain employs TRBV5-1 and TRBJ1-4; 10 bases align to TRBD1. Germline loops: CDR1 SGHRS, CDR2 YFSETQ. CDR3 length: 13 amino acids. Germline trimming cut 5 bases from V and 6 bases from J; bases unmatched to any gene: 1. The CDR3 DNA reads TGCGCCAGCAGTGGGACAGGGGATGAAAAACTGTTTTTT. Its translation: CASSGTGDEKLFF.